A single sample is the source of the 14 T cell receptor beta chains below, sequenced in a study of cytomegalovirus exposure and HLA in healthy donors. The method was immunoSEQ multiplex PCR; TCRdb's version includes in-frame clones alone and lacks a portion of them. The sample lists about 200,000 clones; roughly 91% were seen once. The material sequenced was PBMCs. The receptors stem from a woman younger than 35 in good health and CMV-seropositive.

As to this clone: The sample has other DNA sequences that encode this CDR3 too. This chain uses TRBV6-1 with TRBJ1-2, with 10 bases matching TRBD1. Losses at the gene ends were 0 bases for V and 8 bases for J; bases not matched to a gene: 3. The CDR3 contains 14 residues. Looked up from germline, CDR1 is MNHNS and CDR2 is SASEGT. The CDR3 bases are TGTGCCAGCAGTGAAGCCGGGACAGGGGACGGCTACACCTTC. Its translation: CASSEAGTGDGYTF.

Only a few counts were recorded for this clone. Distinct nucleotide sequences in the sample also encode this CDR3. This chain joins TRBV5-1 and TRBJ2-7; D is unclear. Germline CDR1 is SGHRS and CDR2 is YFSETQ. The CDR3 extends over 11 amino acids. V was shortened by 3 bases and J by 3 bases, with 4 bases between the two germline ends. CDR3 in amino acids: CASSSSYEQYF. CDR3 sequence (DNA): TGCGCCAGCAGCTCGAGCTACGAGCAGTACTTC.

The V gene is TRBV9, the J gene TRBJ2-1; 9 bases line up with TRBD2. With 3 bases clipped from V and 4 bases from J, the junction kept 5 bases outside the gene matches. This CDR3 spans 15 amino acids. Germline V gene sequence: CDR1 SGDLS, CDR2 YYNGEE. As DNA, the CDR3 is TGTGCCAGCAGCGCGACTAGCGGAATTTACAATGAGCAGTTCTTC. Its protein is CASSATSGIYNEQFF.

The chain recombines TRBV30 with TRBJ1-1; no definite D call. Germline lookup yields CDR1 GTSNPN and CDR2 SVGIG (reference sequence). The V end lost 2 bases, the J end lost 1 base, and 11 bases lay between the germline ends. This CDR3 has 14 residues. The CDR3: CAWSLAPENTEAFF. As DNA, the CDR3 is TGTGCCTGGAGTCTAGCACCGGAGAACACTGAAGCTTTCTTT.

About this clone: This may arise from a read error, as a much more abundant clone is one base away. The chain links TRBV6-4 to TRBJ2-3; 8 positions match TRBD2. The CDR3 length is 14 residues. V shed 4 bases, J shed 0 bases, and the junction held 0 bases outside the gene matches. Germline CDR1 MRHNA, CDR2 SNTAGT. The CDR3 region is CASSASGSTDTQYF. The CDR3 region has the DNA TGTGCCAGCAGTGCTAGCGGGAGCACAGATACGCAGTATTTT.

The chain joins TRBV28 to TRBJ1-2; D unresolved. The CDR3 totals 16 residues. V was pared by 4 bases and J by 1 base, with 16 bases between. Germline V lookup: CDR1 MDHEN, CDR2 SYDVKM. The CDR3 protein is CASSSRGINDNYGYTF. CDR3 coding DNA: TGTGCCAGCAGTTCACGAGGAATCAACGATAACTATGGCTACACCTTC.

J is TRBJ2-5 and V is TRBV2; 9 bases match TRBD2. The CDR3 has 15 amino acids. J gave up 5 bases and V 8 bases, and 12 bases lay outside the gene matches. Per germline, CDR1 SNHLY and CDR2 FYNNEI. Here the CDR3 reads CASSDRSGRGETQYF. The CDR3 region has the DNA TGTGCCAGCTCGGATCGTAGCGGGAGAGGGGAGACCCAGTACTTC. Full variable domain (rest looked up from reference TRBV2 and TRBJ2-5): EPEVTQTPSHQVTQMGQEVILRCVPISNHLYFYWYRQILGQKVEFLVSFYNNEISEKSEIFDDQFSVERPDGSNFTLKIRSTKLEDSAMYFCASSDRSGRGETQYFGPGTRLLVL.

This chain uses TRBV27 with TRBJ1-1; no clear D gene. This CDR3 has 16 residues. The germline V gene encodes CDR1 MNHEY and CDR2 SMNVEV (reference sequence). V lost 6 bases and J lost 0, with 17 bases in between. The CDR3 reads CASSRRAGRMNTEAFF. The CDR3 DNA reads TGTGCCAGCAGCCGGCGGGCAGGACGCATGAACACTGAAGCTTTCTTT.

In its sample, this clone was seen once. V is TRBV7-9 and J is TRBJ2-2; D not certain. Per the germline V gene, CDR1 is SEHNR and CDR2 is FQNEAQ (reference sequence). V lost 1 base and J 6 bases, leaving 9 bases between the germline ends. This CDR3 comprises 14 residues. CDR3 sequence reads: CASSLVQLAGELFF. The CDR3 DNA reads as TGTGCCAGCAGCTTAGTACAGTTGGCCGGGGAGCTGTTTTTT.

The CDR3 DNA follows: TGCAGCGCAGGGGACAGGGAGGATGGCTACACCTTC. It specifies CSAGDREDGYTF. The J gene is TRBJ1-2, the V gene TRBV29-1; 9 bases line up with TRBD1. CDR1 and CDR2 (germline): SQVTM, ANQGSEA. The CDR3 extends over 12 amino acids. V lost 7 bases and J lost 6; bases outside the gene matches: 6. The complete variable domain, with remaining parts taken from reference TRBV29-1 and TRBJ1-2, reads SAVISQKPSRDICQRGTSLTIQCQVDSQVTMMFWYRQQPGQSLTLIATANQGSEATYESGFVIDKFPISRPNLTFSTLTVSNMSPEDSSIYLCSAGDREDGYTFGSGTRLTVV.

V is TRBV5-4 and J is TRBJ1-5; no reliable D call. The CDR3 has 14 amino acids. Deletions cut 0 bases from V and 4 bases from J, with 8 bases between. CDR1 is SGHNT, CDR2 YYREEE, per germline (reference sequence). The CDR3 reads CASSLDRGNQPQHF. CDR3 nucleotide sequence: TGTGCCAGCAGCTTGGATCGGGGAAATCAGCCCCAGCATTTT.

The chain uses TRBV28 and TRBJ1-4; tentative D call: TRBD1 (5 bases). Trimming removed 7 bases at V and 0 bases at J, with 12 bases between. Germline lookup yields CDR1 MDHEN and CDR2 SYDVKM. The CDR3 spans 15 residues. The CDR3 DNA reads TGTGCCAGCACTCCTGGGGGGGCAACTAATGAAAAACTGTTTTTT. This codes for CASTPGGATNEKLFF.

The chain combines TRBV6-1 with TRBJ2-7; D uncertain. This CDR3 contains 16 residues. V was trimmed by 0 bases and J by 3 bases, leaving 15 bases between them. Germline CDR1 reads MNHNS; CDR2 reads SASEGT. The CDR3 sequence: CASSEALSAVNYEQYF. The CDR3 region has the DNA TGTGCCAGCAGTGAAGCGCTCTCCGCGGTGAACTACGAGCAGTACTTC.

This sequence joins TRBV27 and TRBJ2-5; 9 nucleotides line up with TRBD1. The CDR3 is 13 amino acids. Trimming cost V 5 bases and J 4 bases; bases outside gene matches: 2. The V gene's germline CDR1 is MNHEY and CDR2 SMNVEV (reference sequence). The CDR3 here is CASSGDRAETQYF. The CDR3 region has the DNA TGTGCCAGCAGTGGGGACAGGGCAGAGACCCAGTACTTC.